Reported below is one TCR beta chain. These data come from a study of blood T cell repertoires in COVID-19. Trimming took off 5 bases at V and 3 bases at J, with 10 bases between the two ends. CDR1 is SGHTA, CDR2 FQGTGA, per germline. The CDR3 has 13 residues. In the original workflow: Cell counts per sample came from amplifying reference gene primers. Generated by immunoSEQ multiplex PCR, the TCRdb table keeps only in-frame clones and is missing some. V and J calls and clone size are as listed in that table; D and trimming were resolved from the DNA. This sample yields some 110,000 clones, of which around 80% are seen a single time; roughly 6% belongs to the top ten.

The rearrangement joins TRBV7-3 to TRBJ1-1; tentative D call: TRBD1 (6 bases). The material sequenced was peripheral blood. This TCR derives from a man between 70 and 80 years old with acute or convalescent COVID-19. Here the CDR3 DNA reads TGTGCCAGCAGCCAAGCAGGGGACACTGAAGCTTTCTTT. Translation: CASSQAGDTEAFF.